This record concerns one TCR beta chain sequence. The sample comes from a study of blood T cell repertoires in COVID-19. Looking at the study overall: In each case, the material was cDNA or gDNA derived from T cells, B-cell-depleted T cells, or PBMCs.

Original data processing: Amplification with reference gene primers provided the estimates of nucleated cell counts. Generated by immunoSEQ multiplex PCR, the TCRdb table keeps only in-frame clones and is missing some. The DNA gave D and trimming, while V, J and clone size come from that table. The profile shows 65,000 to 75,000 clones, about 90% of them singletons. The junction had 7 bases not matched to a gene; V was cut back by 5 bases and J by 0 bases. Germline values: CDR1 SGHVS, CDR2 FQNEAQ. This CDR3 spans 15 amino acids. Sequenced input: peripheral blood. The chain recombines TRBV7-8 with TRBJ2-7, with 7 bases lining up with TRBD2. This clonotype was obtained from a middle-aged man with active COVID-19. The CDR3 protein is CASSRSSGHSYEQYF. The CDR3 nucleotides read TGTGCCAGCAGCCGGTCTAGCGGCCACTCCTACGAGCAGTACTTC.